This TCR beta chain was recorded in a study of shared clonotypes between healthy human individuals. All participating donors were Caucasian adults from Nashville, Tennessee. Replicate PCRs run on unsorted PBMC used roughly 320 ng DNA, which was 25,000 to 30,000 T cell genomes. Profiled with immunoSEQ multiplex PCR; TCRdb holds only in-frame clones, not every one. The table has fewer than 600,000 clones, 60% to 80% seen once. As to this clone: This probably arose from a read error, given a far larger clone one base away. Without the conserved terminal phenylalanine or tryptophan, this CDR3 likely stems from a read error.

The CDR3 runs to 13 residues. V lost 4 bases, J lost 4 bases, and 13 bases lay in between. Germline assignment: CDR1 GTSNPN and CDR2 SVGIG (reference sequence). The chain has TRBV30 and TRBJ1-2; no definite D call. This TCR derives from a woman between 35 and 50 years old in good health. Some clones in this sample may be carry-over from other donors' samples. Source material: PBMCs. CDR3 amino acids: CAWTREGLYGYTY. In nucleotides, the CDR3 is TGTGCCTGGACCCGAGAGGGCCTCTATGGCTACACCTAC.